The rows below give T cell receptor beta chains drawn from one sample of a study of cytomegalovirus exposure and HLA in healthy donors. Sequencing was performed with immunoSEQ multiplex PCR; in TCRdb, only in-frame clones are kept and a portion is missing. The table shows approximately 160,000 clones, with roughly 79% occurring only once. The sample was PBMCs. These receptors all come from a woman aged 40 to 50 in good health and CMV-seropositive. CDR3s include the opening cysteine and the closing phenylalanine or tryptophan. D genes are given only for firm matches. Rows may omit the clone size; those that give it use once, few, many or a size class.

length: 17; V: TRBV7-6; D: TRBD2; J: TRBJ2-3; size: -; CDR3: CAGSLGLSSGGTDTQYF; DNA: TGTGCCGGCAGCCTTGGTCTGTCTAGCGGGGGAACAGATACGCAGTATTTT
length: 13; V: TRBV29-1; D: -; J: TRBJ1-2; size: few; CDR3: CSVLRGGVGGYTF; DNA: TGCAGCGTGCTCCGGGGGGGGGTGGGGGGCTACACCTTC
length: 15; V: TRBV5-4; D: -; J: TRBJ1-2; size: -; CDR3: CASSLGVLGGYGYTF; DNA: TGTGCCAGCAGCTTGGGGGTGCTAGGGGGCTATGGCTACACCTTC
length: 16; V: TRBV11-1; D: -; J: TRBJ1-1; size: -; CDR3: CASSFRPGRRNTEAFF; DNA: TGTGCCAGCAGCTTCAGGCCAGGGCGGAGGAACACTGAAGCTTTCTTT
length: 19; V: TRBV19; D: TRBD2; J: TRBJ2-3; size: -; CDR3: CASSIGGWRGGLGTDTQYF; DNA: TGTGCCAGTAGTATTGGGGGGTGGCGGGGGGGCCTTGGCACAGATACGCAGTATTTT
length: 16; V: TRBV6-6; D: TRBD1; J: TRBJ1-4; size: -; CDR3: CASSSGQRGINEKLFF; DNA: TGTGCCAGCAGTTCGGGACAGCGGGGGATAAATGAAAAACTGTTTTTT
length: 14; V: TRBV19; D: -; J: TRBJ1-4; size: once; CDR3: CASSIGTVNEKLFF; DNA: TGTGCCAGTAGTATAGGGACAGTTAATGAAAAACTGTTTTTT
length: 17; V: TRBV19; D: TRBD1; J: TRBJ1-1; size: few; CDR3: CASSTGQGVTYDRLTFF; DNA: TGTGCCAGTAGTACTGGACAGGGGGTTACATATGATCGTCTGACTTTCTTT
length: 15; V: TRBV5-4; D: -; J: TRBJ1-1; size: -; CDR3: CASSPKQGINTEAFF; DNA: TGTGCCAGCAGCCCCAAACAGGGAATAAACACTGAAGCTTTCTTT
length: 14; V: TRBV5-1; D: -; J: TRBJ1-1; size: -; CDR3: CASSLRTANLEAFF; DNA: TGCGCCAGCAGCTTACGGACAGCGAACTTAGAAGCTTTCTTT
length: 20; V: TRBV14; D: TRBD1; J: TRBJ2-5; size: -; CDR3: CASSQSTTGGRVWRQETQYF; DNA: TGTGCCAGCAGCCAATCAACCACAGGGGGCCGGGTTTGGCGACAAGAGACCCAGTACTTC
length: 15; V: TRBV27; D: -; J: TRBJ2-5; size: -; CDR3: CASRLAPRVGETQYF; DNA: TGTGCCAGCAGGTTGGCCCCTCGGGTCGGAGAGACCCAGTACTTC
length: 16; V: TRBV13; D: TRBD2; J: TRBJ2-3; size: -; CDR3: CASSSHRTSPTDTQYF; DNA: TGTGCCAGCAGCTCACACCGGACTAGCCCCACAGATACGCAGTATTTT
length: 13; V: TRBV10-3; D: TRBD1; J: TRBJ1-2; size: -; CDR3: CAISESGGYGYTF; DNA: TGTGCCATCAGTGAATCAGGGGGATATGGCTACACCTTC
length: 19; V: TRBV27; D: TRBD1; J: TRBJ1-6; size: -; CDR3: CASSHTIATGYSYNSPLHF; DNA: TGTGCCAGCAGTCACACCATCGCGACAGGGTACTCCTATAATTCACCCCTCCACTTT
length: 12; V: TRBV29-1; D: -; J: TRBJ2-1; size: -; CDR3: CSFEGAHNEQFF; DNA: TGCAGCTTCGAAGGGGCCCACAATGAGCAGTTCTTC
length: 16; V: TRBV2; D: -; J: TRBJ2-3; size: -; CDR3: CASTSPRLGSPDTQYF; DNA: TGTGCCAGCACCTCGCCCCGACTAGGTTCCCCCGATACGCAGTATTTT
length: 12; V: TRBV28; D: -; J: TRBJ1-3; size: -; CDR3: CASSIYGNTIYF; DNA: TGTGCCAGCAGTATTTATGGAAACACCATATATTTT
length: 14; V: TRBV7-9; D: -; J: TRBJ1-3; size: -; CDR3: CASSLEADGNTIYF; DNA: TGTGCCAGCAGCTTAGAGGCGGATGGAAACACCATATATTTT
length: 15; V: TRBV5-1; D: TRBD1; J: TRBJ1-1; size: -; CDR3: CASSYPTGTGGEAFF; DNA: TGCGCCAGCAGTTATCCAACCGGGACAGGGGGTGAAGCTTTCTTT
length: 14; V: TRBV7-2; D: TRBD1; J: TRBJ2-1; size: -; CDR3: CASSYATQTGEQFF; DNA: TGTGCCAGCTCCTATGCAACACAGACAGGGGAGCAGTTCTTC
length: 15; V: TRBV19; D: -; J: TRBJ1-2; size: -; CDR3: CASSILGSVSFGYTF; DNA: TGTGCCAGTAGTATCCTGGGTAGCGTAAGCTTCGGCTACACCTTC
length: 12; V: TRBV29-1; D: TRBD1; J: TRBJ1-1; size: -; CDR3: CSVVGQHTEAFF; DNA: TGCAGCGTTGTGGGACAGCACACTGAAGCTTTCTTT
length: 16; V: TRBV5-4; D: -; J: TRBJ1-2; size: once; CDR3: CASSLDTGGVPYGYTF; DNA: TGTGCCAGCAGCTTGGATACAGGAGGGGTTCCCTATGGCTACACCTTC
length: 16; V: TRBV27; D: -; J: TRBJ1-2; size: once; CDR3: CANSPLAPGLRDGYTF; DNA: TGTGCCAACAGTCCCCTGGCGCCTGGCCTACGGGATGGCTACACCTTC
length: 14; V: TRBV2; D: -; J: TRBJ2-1; size: few; CDR3: CASSVYGAGNEQFF; DNA: TGTGCCAGCAGTGTATATGGGGCTGGGAATGAGCAGTTCTTC
length: 15; V: TRBV11-2; D: TRBD1; J: TRBJ2-7; size: few; CDR3: CASSLVQGARSEQYF; DNA: TGTGCCAGCAGCTTAGTGCAGGGGGCGCGATCCGAGCAGTACTTC
length: 14; V: TRBV2; D: -; J: TRBJ2-2; size: -; CDR3: CASRGDTYTGELFF; DNA: TGTGCCAGCAGAGGGGACACTTACACCGGGGAGCTGTTTTTT
length: 15; V: TRBV5-4; D: -; J: TRBJ2-3; size: -; CDR3: CASSWAKDGTDTQYF; DNA: TGTGCCAGCAGCTGGGCGAAAGACGGCACAGATACGCAGTATTTT
length: 12; V: TRBV6-7; D: -; J: TRBJ1-4; size: -; CDR3: CASIQGQEKLFF; DNA: TGTGCCAGCATACAGGGTCAGGAAAAACTGTTTTTT
length: 14; V: TRBV10-2; D: -; J: TRBJ1-5; size: -; CDR3: CASKGGGVNQPQHF; DNA: TGCGCCAGCAAAGGCGGGGGGGTAAATCAGCCCCAGCATTTT
length: 15; V: TRBV5-1; D: TRBD2; J: TRBJ2-5; size: -; CDR3: CASSGAGEPQETQYF; DNA: TGCGCCAGCAGCGGTGCGGGGGAACCCCAAGAGACCCAGTACTTC
length: 14; V: TRBV7-8; D: -; J: TRBJ1-1; size: few; CDR3: CASSLAQVNTEAFF; DNA: TGTGCCAGCAGCTTAGCGCAGGTGAACACTGAAGCTTTCTTT
length: 17; V: TRBV4-2; D: -; J: TRBJ2-7; size: -; CDR3: CASSQFASGTSIYEQYF; DNA: TGTGCCAGCAGCCAATTTGCATCCGGGACATCCATCTACGAGCAGTACTTC
length: 10; V: TRBV6-6; D: -; J: TRBJ1-3; size: -; CDR3: CATSGNTIYF; DNA: TGTGCCACGTCTGGAAACACCATATATTTT
length: 14; V: TRBV14; D: -; J: TRBJ1-2; size: -; CDR3: CASSQARGGDGYTF; DNA: TGTGCCAGCAGCCAAGCGAGGGGAGGCGATGGCTACACCTTC
length: 16; V: TRBV5-1; D: TRBD2; J: TRBJ2-3; size: once; CDR3: CASSSLAGKAVDTQYF; DNA: TGCGCCAGCAGCTCTCTAGCGGGAAAAGCTGTAGATACGCAGTATTTT
length: 13; V: TRBV19; D: -; J: TRBJ1-4; size: -; CDR3: CASSTRRGSRLFF; DNA: TGTGCCAGTAGTACCCGCCGGGGGTCCCGACTGTTTTTT
length: 15; V: TRBV2; D: -; J: TRBJ1-4; size: -; CDR3: CASVREPSTNEKLFF; DNA: TGTGCCAGCGTACGGGAACCCTCAACTAATGAAAAACTGTTTTTT
length: 15; V: TRBV18; D: TRBD2; J: TRBJ2-2; size: -; CDR3: CASSPLAGVTGELFF; DNA: TGTGCCAGCTCTCCCCTAGCGGGAGTTACCGGGGAGCTGTTTTTT
length: 12; V: TRBV28; D: -; J: TRBJ1-4; size: few; CDR3: CASLTGSEKLFF; DNA: TGTGCCAGTTTGACAGGCTCTGAAAAACTGTTTTTT
length: 16; V: TRBV28; D: TRBD2; J: TRBJ2-5; size: -; CDR3: CASSLGSGRYQETQYF; DNA: TGTGCCAGCAGTTTAGGCAGCGGGAGATACCAAGAGACCCAGTACTTC
length: 15; V: TRBV2; D: TRBD1; J: TRBJ2-1; size: -; CDR3: CASSPDRSPLNEQFF; DNA: TGTGCCAGCAGTCCGGACAGGAGCCCTCTTAATGAGCAGTTCTTC
length: 13; V: TRBV5-1; D: -; J: TRBJ1-2; size: -; CDR3: CASSLDSNYGYTF; DNA: TGCGCCAGCAGCTTGGACAGTAACTATGGCTACACCTTC
length: 15; V: TRBV7-2; D: -; J: TRBJ2-2; size: -; CDR3: CASSFWGLWTGELFF; DNA: TGTGCCAGCAGCTTCTGGGGGCTCTGGACCGGGGAGCTGTTTTTT
length: 14; V: TRBV5-1; D: TRBD1; J: TRBJ2-1; size: -; CDR3: CASSRGQGIHEQFF; DNA: TGCGCCAGCAGCAGGGGACAGGGTATACATGAGCAGTTCTTC
length: 11; V: TRBV6-6; D: -; J: TRBJ2-7; size: few; CDR3: CASRREYEQYF; DNA: TGTGCCAGCAGGAGGGAATACGAGCAGTACTTC
length: 13; V: TRBV10-1; D: -; J: TRBJ2-7; size: -; CDR3: CASSPQGRYEQYF; DNA: TGCGCCAGCAGTCCCCAGGGGAGATACGAGCAGTACTTC
length: 14; V: TRBV7-2; D: TRBD1; J: TRBJ1-2; size: -; CDR3: CASSPTGQGYGYTF; DNA: TGTGCCAGCAGCCCAACGGGACAGGGCTATGGCTACACCTTC
length: 15; V: TRBV5-1; D: -; J: TRBJ1-1; size: -; CDR3: CASSLGPGVNTEAFF; DNA: TGCGCCAGCAGCTTGGGCCCGGGAGTGAACACTGAAGCTTTCTTT
length: 14; V: TRBV9; D: TRBD1; J: TRBJ1-1; size: few; CDR3: CASSVTGTGDLAFF; DNA: TGTGCCAGCAGCGTAACCGGGACAGGGGATCTGGCTTTCTTT
length: 15; V: TRBV7-6; D: TRBD1; J: TRBJ2-7; size: -; CDR3: CASSLGGTGSYEQYF; DNA: TGTGCCAGCAGCTTAGGCGGGACAGGGTCCTACGAGCAGTACTTC
length: 14; V: TRBV7-2; D: -; J: TRBJ1-2; size: -; CDR3: CASSLVPGDYGYTF; DNA: TGTGCCAGCAGCTTAGTGCCGGGTGACTATGGCTACACCTTC
length: 15; V: TRBV7-2; D: TRBD1; J: TRBJ1-3; size: -; CDR3: CASSSRDSSGNTIYF; DNA: TGTGCCAGCAGCTCTAGGGACAGCTCTGGAAACACCATATATTTT
length: 13; V: TRBV28; D: TRBD1; J: TRBJ2-7; size: -; CDR3: CASRETGGGEQYF; DNA: TGTGCCAGCAGAGAGACAGGGGGCGGCGAGCAGTACTTC
length: 13; V: TRBV4-1; D: -; J: TRBJ1-2; size: few; CDR3: CASRGGRDYGYTF; DNA: TGCGCCAGCAGGGGTGGGCGGGATTACGGCTACACCTTC
length: 14; V: TRBV9; D: TRBD2; J: TRBJ2-5; size: -; CDR3: CASSVGSGQETQYF; DNA: TGTGCCAGCAGCGTAGGTAGCGGGCAAGAGACCCAGTACTTC
length: 11; V: TRBV6-5; D: -; J: TRBJ2-7; size: -; CDR3: CASWDSSEQYF; DNA: TGTGCCAGCTGGGACTCAAGCGAGCAGTACTTC